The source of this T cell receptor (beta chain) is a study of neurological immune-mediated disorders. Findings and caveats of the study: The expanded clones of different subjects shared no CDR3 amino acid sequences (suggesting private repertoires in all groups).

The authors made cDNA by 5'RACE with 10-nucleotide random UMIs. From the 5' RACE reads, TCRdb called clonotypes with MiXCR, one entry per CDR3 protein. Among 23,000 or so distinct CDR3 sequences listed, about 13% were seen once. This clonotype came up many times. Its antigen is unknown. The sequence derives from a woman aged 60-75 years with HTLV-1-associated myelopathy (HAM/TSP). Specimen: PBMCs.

In DNA, the CDR3 is TGTGCCAGCAGCTTAGAGGCTACCGGGGAGCTGTTTTTT. Translating it yields CASSLEATGELFF. The rearrangement links TRBV7-7 to TRBJ2-2; D unresolved. V was pared by 1 base and J by 5 bases, with 5 bases between. The CDR3 runs 13 residues. The germline gives CDR1 SSHAT, CDR2 FNYEAQ (reference sequence). Combining the CDR3 with reference TRBV7-7 and TRBJ2-2 gives the whole variable domain GAGVSQSPRYKVTKRGQDVTLRCDPISSHATLYWYQQALGQGPEFLTYFNYEAQPDKSGLPSDRFSAERPEGSISTLTIQRTEQRDSAMYRCASSLEATGELFFGEGSRLTVL.